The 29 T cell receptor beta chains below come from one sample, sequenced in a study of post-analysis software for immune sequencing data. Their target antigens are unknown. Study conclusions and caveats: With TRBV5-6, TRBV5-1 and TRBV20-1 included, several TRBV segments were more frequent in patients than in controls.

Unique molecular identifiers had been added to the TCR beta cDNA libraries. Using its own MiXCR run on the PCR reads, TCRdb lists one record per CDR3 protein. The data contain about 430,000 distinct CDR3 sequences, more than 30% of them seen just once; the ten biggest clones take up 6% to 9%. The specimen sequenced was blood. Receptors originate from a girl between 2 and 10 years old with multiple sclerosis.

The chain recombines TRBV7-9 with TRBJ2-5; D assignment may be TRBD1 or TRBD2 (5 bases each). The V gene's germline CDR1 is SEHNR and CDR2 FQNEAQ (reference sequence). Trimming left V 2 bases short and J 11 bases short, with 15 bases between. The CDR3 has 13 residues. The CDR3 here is CASSLSREGEQYF. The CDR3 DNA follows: TGTGCCAGCAGCTTAAGCAGGGAAGGGGAGCAGTACTTC.

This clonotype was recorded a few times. The CDR3 nucleotides read TGTGCCAGTAGTAGGCCAGGGGTTGGGAGGCAAGAGACCCAGTACTTC. Protein product: CASSRPGVGRQETQYF. The V gene is TRBV19, the J gene TRBJ2-5; D may correspond to TRBD1 or TRBD2 (6 bases each). Trimming removed 4 bases from V and 2 bases from J, with 17 bases in between. The CDR3 has 16 residues. Germline lookup yields CDR1 LNHDA and CDR2 SQIVND (reference sequence).

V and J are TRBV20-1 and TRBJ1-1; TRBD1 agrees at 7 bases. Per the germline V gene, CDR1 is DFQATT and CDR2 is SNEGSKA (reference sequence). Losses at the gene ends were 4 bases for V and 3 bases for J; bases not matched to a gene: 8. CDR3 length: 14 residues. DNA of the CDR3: TGCAGTGCTACCGGGACAGAGAGGGACACTGAAGCTTTCTTT. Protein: CSATGTERDTEAFF.

The CDR3 is CSARQGASTDTQYF. For the CDR3, the DNA is TGCAGTGCTCGACAGGGGGCGAGCACAGATACGCAGTATTTT. The chain links TRBV20-1 to TRBJ2-3; 10 bases match TRBD1. In germline, CDR1 is DFQATT, CDR2 SNEGSKA (reference sequence). The trim removed 5 bases at V and 0 bases at J, leaving 2 bases unmatched. The CDR3 sequence is 14 residues long.

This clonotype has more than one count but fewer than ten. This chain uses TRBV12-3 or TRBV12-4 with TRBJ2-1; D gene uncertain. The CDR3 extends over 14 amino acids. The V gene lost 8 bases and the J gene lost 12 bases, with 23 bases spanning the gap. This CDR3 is CASRHRGPSLRQFF. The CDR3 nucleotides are TGTGCCAGCCGGCACCGCGGCCCTTCCCTTCGGCAGTTCTTC.

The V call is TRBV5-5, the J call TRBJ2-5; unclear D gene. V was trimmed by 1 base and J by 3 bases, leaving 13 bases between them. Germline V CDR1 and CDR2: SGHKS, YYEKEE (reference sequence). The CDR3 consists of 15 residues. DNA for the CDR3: TGTGCCAGCAGCTTGTATCCGGGTCGGGAAGAGACCCAGTACTTC. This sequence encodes CASSLYPGREETQYF.

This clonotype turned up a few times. CDR3 sequence reads: CASSFGGTAYGYTF. The CDR3 DNA sequence: TGTGCCAGCAGTTTCGGCGGGACAGCCTATGGCTACACCTTC. The V call is TRBV12-3 or TRBV12-4, the J call TRBJ1-2; the match to TRBD1 covers 7 bases. This CDR3 region has 14 residues. V was clipped by 3 bases and J by 4 bases; unmatched bases: 5.

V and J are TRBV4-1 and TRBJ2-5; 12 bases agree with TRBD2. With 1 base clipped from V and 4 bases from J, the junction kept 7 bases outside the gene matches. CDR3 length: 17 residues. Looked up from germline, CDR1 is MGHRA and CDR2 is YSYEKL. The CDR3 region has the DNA TGCGCCAGCAGCCAAGTTGGACTAGCGGGGTTCCGAGAGACCCAGTACTTC. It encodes CASSQVGLAGFRETQYF.

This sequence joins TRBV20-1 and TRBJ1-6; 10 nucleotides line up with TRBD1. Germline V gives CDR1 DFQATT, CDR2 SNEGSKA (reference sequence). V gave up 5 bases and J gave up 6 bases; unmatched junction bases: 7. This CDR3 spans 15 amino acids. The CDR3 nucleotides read TGCAGTGCTTGGGACAGGGGAACAACTAATTCACCCCTCCACTTT. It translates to CSAWDRGTTNSPLHF.

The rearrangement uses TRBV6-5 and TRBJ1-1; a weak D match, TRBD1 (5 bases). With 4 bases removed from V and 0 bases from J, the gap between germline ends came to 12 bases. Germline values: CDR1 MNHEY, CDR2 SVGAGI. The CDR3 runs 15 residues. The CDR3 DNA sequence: TGTGCCAGCAGTTGGGGACGGCGGATGAACACTGAAGCTTTCTTT. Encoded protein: CASSWGRRMNTEAFF.

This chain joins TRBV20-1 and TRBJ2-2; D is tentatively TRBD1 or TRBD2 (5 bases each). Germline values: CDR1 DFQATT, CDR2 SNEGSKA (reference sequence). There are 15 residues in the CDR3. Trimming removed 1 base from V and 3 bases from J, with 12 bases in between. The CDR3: CSARGGSPDTGELFF. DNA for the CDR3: TGCAGTGCTAGAGGGGGGAGTCCGGACACCGGGGAGCTGTTTTTT.

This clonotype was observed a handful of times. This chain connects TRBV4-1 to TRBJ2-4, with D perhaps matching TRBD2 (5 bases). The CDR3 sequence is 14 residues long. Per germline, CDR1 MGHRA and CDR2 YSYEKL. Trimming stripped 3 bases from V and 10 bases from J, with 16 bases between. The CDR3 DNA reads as TGCGCCAGCAGCCACAACGGAGGCGAAGGGATTCAGTACTTC. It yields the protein CASSHNGGEGIQYF.

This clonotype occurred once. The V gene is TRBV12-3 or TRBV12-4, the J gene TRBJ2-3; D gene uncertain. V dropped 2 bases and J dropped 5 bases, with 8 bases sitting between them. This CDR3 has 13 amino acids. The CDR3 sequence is CASSLLRKDTQYF. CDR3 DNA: TGTGCCAGCAGTTTATTGAGGAAAGATACGCAGTATTTT.

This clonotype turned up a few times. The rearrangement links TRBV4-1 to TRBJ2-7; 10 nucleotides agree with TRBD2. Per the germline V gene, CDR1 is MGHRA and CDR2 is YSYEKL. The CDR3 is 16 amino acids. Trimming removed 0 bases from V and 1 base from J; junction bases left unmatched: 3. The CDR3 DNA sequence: TGCGCCAGCAGCCAAGAGAAGCGGGGGGGGTCCTACGAGCAGTACTTC. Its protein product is CASSQEKRGGSYEQYF.

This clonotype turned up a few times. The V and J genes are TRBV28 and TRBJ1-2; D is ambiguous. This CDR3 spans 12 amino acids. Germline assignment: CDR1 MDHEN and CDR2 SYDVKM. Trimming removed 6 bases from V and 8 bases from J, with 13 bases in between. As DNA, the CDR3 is TGTGCCAGCAGCCTGACTTACTCGGGCTACACCTTC. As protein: CASSLTYSGYTF.

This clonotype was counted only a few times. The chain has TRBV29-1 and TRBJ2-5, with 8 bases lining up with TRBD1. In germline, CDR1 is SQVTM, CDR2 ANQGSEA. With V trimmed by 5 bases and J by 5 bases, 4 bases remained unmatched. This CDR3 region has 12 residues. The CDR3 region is CSVRQGRETQYF. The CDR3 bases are TGCAGCGTTCGACAGGGGAGGGAGACCCAGTACTTC.

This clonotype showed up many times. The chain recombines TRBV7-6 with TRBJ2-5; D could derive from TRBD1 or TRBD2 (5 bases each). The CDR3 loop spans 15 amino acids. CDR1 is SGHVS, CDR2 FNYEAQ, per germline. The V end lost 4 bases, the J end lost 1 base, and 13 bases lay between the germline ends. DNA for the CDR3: TGTGCCAGCAGCTCAACGGGACGCCCCCAAGAGACCCAGTACTTC. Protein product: CASSSTGRPQETQYF.

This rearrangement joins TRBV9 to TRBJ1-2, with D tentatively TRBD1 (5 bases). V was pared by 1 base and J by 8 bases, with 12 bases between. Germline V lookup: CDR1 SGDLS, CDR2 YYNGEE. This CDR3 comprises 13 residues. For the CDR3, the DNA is TGTGCCAGCAGCGTATTCAGGGATGGAGGCTACACCTTC. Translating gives CASSVFRDGGYTF. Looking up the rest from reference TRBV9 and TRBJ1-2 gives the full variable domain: DSGVTQTPKHLITATGQRVTLRCSPRSGDLSVYWYQQSLDQGLQFLIQYYNGEERAKGNILERFSAQQFPDLHSELNLSSLELGDSALYFCASSVFRDGGYTFGSGTRLTVV.

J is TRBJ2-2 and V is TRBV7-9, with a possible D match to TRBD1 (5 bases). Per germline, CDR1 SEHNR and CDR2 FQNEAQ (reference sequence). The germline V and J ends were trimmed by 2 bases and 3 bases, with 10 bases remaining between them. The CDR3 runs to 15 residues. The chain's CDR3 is CASSLPRAHTGELFF. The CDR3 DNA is TGTGCCAGCAGCTTACCCAGGGCGCACACCGGGGAGCTGTTTTTT.

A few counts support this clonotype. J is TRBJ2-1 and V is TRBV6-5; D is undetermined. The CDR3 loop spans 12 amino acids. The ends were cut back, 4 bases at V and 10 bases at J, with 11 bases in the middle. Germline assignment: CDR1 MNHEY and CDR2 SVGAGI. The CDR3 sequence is CASSSRKYEQFF. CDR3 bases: TGTGCCAGCAGTTCCAGAAAATACGAGCAGTTCTTC.

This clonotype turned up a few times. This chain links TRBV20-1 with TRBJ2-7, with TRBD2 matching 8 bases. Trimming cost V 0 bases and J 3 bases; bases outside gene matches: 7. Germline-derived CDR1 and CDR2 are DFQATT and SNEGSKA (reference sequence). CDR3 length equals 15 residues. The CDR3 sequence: CSARDRLAGSYEQYF. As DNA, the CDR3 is TGCAGTGCTAGAGATCGTTTAGCGGGAAGCTACGAGCAGTACTTC.

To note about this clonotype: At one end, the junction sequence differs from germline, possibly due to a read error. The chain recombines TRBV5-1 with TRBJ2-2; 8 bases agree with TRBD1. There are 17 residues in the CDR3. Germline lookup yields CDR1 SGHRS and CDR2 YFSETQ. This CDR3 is CASSLAVAGGATGELFF. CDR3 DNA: TGCGCCAGCAGCTTGGCTGTGGCAGGGGGCGCGACCGGAGAGCTGTTTTTT.

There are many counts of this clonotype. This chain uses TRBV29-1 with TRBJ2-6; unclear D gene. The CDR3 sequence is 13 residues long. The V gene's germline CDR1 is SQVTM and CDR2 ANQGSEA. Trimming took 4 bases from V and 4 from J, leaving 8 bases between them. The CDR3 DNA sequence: TGCAGCGTTGCGGGTGTGGGGGCCAACGTCCTGACTTTC. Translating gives CSVAGVGANVLTF.

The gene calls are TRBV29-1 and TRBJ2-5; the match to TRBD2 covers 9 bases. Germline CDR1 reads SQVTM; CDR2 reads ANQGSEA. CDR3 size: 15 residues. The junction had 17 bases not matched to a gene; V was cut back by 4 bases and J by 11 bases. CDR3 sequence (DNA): TGCAGCGTTGTCTTAGCGGGGGACCCCTACAATGAGCAGTACTTC. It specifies CSVVLAGDPYNEQYF.

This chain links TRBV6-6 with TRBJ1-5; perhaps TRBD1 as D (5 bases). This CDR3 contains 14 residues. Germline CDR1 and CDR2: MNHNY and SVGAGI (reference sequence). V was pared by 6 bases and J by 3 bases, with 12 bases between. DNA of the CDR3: TGTGCCAGCAGCCTCGACAGCCACAATCAGCCCCAGCATTTT. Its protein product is CASSLDSHNQPQHF.

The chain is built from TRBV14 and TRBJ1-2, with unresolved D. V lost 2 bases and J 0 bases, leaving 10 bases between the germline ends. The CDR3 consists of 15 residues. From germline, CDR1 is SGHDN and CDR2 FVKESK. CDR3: CASSQLSASNYGYTF. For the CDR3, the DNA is TGTGCCAGCAGCCAACTATCTGCGTCTAACTATGGCTACACCTTC.

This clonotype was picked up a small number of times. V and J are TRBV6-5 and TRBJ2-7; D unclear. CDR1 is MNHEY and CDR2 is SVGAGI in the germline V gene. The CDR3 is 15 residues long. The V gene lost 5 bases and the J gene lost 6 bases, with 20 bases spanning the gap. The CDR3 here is CASSGDGRRTSEQYF. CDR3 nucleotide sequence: TGTGCCAGCAGTGGAGACGGTAGAAGGACCTCCGAGCAGTACTTC.

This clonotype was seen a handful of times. CDR3 DNA: TGTGCCAGCAGGGACCACAGGGCGACGAACACTGAAGCTTTCTTT. As protein: CASRDHRATNTEAFF. The rearrangement uses TRBV25-1 and TRBJ1-1, with D possibly matching TRBD1 (6 bases). Germline V gene data show CDR1 as MGHDK and CDR2 as SYGVNS. The CDR3 sequence is 15 residues long. V dropped 6 bases and J dropped 1 base, with 15 bases sitting between them.

The CDR3 DNA reads TGTGCCAGCAGCTTAATCGGGCAGGGGAGGAACACTGAAGCTTTCTTT. Translating gives CASSLIGQGRNTEAFF. The V gene is TRBV7-3, the J gene TRBJ1-1, with D possibly being TRBD1 (6 bases). Trimming cost V 1 base and J 1 base, with 13 bases left between them. From germline, CDR1 is SGHTA and CDR2 FQGTGA. The CDR3 is 16 amino acids.